One sample yielded the 18 T cell receptor beta chains listed below, sequenced in a study of T-cell memory formation after mild COVID-19. TCRdb passed the 5' RACE reads through MiXCR, listing each CDR3 protein once. This table holds 200,000 or so distinct CDR3 sequences, around 8.8% found once. What was sequenced was PBMCs or a T cell subset sorted from them (not recorded which). The receptor source for this set is a man between 18 and 29 years old who had mild COVID-19 (a few samples of this study predate the infection). Cell type and time point are not known.

V usage is TRBV7-2 and J usage is TRBJ1-5; D remains ambiguous. With 5 bases removed from V and 4 bases from J, the gap between germline ends came to 12 bases. There are 14 residues in the CDR3. Germline values: CDR1 SGHTA, CDR2 FQGNSA. Written as DNA, the CDR3 is TGTGCCAGCAGCCCCGACGGAGTTAATCAGCCCCAGCATTTT. Protein: CASSPDGVNQPQHF. The variable domain in full, completed from reference TRBV7-2 and TRBJ1-5, reads GAGVSQSPSNKVTEKGKDVELRCDPISGHTALYWYRQSLGQGLEFLIYFQGNSAPDKSGLPSDRFSAERTGGSVSTLTIQRTQQEDSAVYLCASSPDGVNQPQHFGDGTRLSIL.

The rearrangement uses TRBV5-1 and TRBJ2-1, with 10 bases that match TRBD2. Germline CDR1 reads SGHRS; CDR2 reads YFSETQ. CDR3 length: 16 amino acids. V trimming: 2 bases; J trimming: 9 bases; junction bases outside the gene matches: 11. The CDR3 bases are TGCGCCAGCAGCTTATCTAGCGGGGGAATAGTAATTGAGCAGTTCTTC. Protein product: CASSLSSGGIVIEQFF. The full variable domain, its missing parts supplied by reference TRBV5-1 and TRBJ2-1, is KAGVTQTPRYLIKTRGQQVTLSCSPISGHRSVSWYQQTPGQGLQFLFEYFSETQRNKGNFPGRFSGRQFSNSRSEMNVSTLELGDSALYLCASSLSSGGIVIEQFFGPGTRLTVL.

The chain has TRBV12-3 or TRBV12-4 and TRBJ2-6, with D perhaps given as TRBD1 or TRBD2 (6 bases each). V was shortened by 6 bases and J by 5 bases, with 20 bases between the two germline ends. CDR3 size: 17 residues. The CDR3, as DNA: TGTGCCAGCAGGCCCTCCGGGGGCCCCCACTGGGCCAACGTCCTGACTTTC. Encoded protein: CASRPSGGPHWANVLTF.

The gene calls are TRBV20-1 and TRBJ2-3; TRBD1 aligns across 8 bases. The CDR3 is made up of 15 amino acids. V lost 4 bases to trimming and J lost 6 bases; unmatched junction nucleotides: 12. CDR1 DFQATT and CDR2 SNEGSKA come from the germline V gene (reference sequence). CDR3 nucleotides: TGCAGTGCTACCCATCCCTCGACAGGGGCCGATACGCAGTATTTT. Its translation is CSATHPSTGADTQYF.

Ten or more counts support this clonotype. The V call is TRBV7-9, the J call TRBJ2-3; 11 positions match TRBD2. Per the germline V gene, CDR1 is SEHNR and CDR2 is FQNEAQ (reference sequence). The CDR3 runs to 15 residues. The V gene end was trimmed by 7 bases and the J gene end by 2 bases; junction bases not matched to a gene: 5. CDR3 residues: CASNLAGGNTDTQYF. The CDR3, as DNA: TGTGCCAGCAATCTAGCGGGGGGAAACACAGATACGCAGTATTTT.

This clonotype appeared a few times. The chain uses TRBV19 and TRBJ1-1; D is unclear. CDR1 and CDR2 (germline): LNHDA, SQIVND (reference sequence). The CDR3 sequence is 13 residues long. V was cut by 5 bases and J by 0 bases, with 7 bases left in between. The CDR3 nucleotides are TGTGCCAGTAGTGTACAATTGAACACTGAAGCTTTCTTT. Translated: CASSVQLNTEAFF.

The CDR3 nucleotides are TGTGCCAGCAGCTACAGGGGCCCCGCGAGCAATCAGCCCCAGCATTTT. This translates into CASSYRGPASNQPQHF. The rearrangement joins TRBV6-6 to TRBJ1-5; 7 positions agree with TRBD1. CDR1 and CDR2 from the germline V gene are MNHNY and SVGAGI (reference sequence). The CDR3 length is 16 residues. J lost 1 base, V lost 6 bases, and 9 bases had no gene match.

This clonotype was detected only a few times. V gene TRBV6-1 combines with J gene TRBJ1-5; tentative D call: TRBD1 (5 bases). V lost 2 bases and J lost 7, with 9 bases in between. The CDR3 extends over 13 amino acids. The germline V gene encodes CDR1 MNHNS and CDR2 SASEGT. In nucleotides, the CDR3 is TGTGCCAGCAGTGAACAGGGAAGGCAGCCCCAGCATTTT. It specifies CASSEQGRQPQHF.

This clonotype has a handful of counts. The chain combines TRBV28 with TRBJ2-4; D is unresolved. Germline CDR1 and CDR2: MDHEN and SYDVKM. V was shortened by 8 bases and J by 6 bases, with 11 bases between the two germline ends. This CDR3 has 12 amino acids. In DNA, the CDR3 is TGTGCCAGCGTCGACTCCGTAAACATTCAGTACTTC. Translating gives CASVDSVNIQYF.

This clonotype was counted between two and nine times. The rearrangement joins TRBV27 to TRBJ2-5; no clear D gene. The germline gives CDR1 MNHEY, CDR2 SMNVEV (reference sequence). V lost 2 bases to trimming and J lost 5 bases, with 9 bases between them. The CDR3 totals 13 residues. The CDR3 loop is CASSLRSRETQYF. The DNA of the CDR3 is TGTGCCAGCAGTTTACGTTCCAGGGAGACCCAGTACTTC.

Many counts were recorded for this clonotype. The rearrangement joins TRBV4-3 to TRBJ1-1, with D unresolved. The V end was cut by 0 bases, the J end by 10 bases, with 9 bases between. Germline V gene data show CDR1 as LGHNA and CDR2 as YSLEER. This CDR3 spans 12 amino acids. The CDR3 coding sequence is TGCGCCAGCAGCCAAGATCGGAGGGCAGCTTTCTTT. Its protein product is CASSQDRRAAFF.

This clonotype was seen only a few times. The chain employs TRBV12-3 or TRBV12-4 and TRBJ2-7; 13 nucleotides line up with TRBD2. V dropped 5 bases and J dropped 3; count of bases not matched to a gene: 4. This CDR3 spans 15 amino acids. In DNA, the CDR3 is TGTGCCAGCAGTATGGGACTAGCGGGGTACTACGAGCAGTACTTC. Translation gives CASSMGLAGYYEQYF.

The gene calls are TRBV5-1 and TRBJ2-1; 14 bases agree with TRBD2. V shed 4 bases and J 4 bases; nucleotides not matched to a gene: 4. The CDR3 is 16 residues long. Germline CDR1 and CDR2: SGHRS and YFSETQ. CDR3 coding DNA: TGCGCCAGCAGCCGACTAGCGGGGGGGCAGTACAATGAGCAGTTCTTC. It translates to CASSRLAGGQYNEQFF.

The rearrangement joins TRBV3-1 to TRBJ1-1; TRBD1 matches at 7 bases. Trimming removed 4 bases from V and 4 bases from J; junction bases left unmatched: 9. Germline V CDR1 and CDR2: LGHDT, YNNKEL (reference sequence). The CDR3 consists of 15 residues. CDR3 nucleotides: TGTGCCAGCAGCCCAGGCGACAGGGCGAGCACTGAAGCTTTCTTT. Translation gives CASSPGDRASTEAFF.

This chain joins TRBV2 and TRBJ1-2, with 7 bases matching TRBD1. Germline CDR1 SNHLY, CDR2 FYNNEI. The CDR3 has 15 residues. The V and J ends lost 6 bases and 5 bases, in that order; junction bases with no gene match: 12. This CDR3 reads CASRGGQKDPYGYTF. The CDR3 nucleotides are TGTGCCAGCAGGGGGGGACAGAAAGACCCGTATGGCTACACCTTC.

This clonotype appeared many times. V and J are TRBV4-2 and TRBJ2-3; D call uncertain. V gave up 2 bases and J gave up 3 bases, with 0 bases separating them. This CDR3 region has 11 residues. The germline V gene has CDR1 LGHNA and CDR2 YNFKEQ. In DNA, the CDR3 is TGTGCCAGCAGCCAAACAGATACGCAGTATTTT. Protein product: CASSQTDTQYF.

V and J are TRBV5-1 and TRBJ1-4, with no clear D. CDR3 length equals 15 residues. The germline V and J ends were trimmed by 2 bases and 0 bases, with 8 bases remaining between them. Germline CDR1 reads SGHRS; CDR2 reads YFSETQ. DNA for the CDR3: TGCGCCAGCAGCTTCAGCCAGCCAACTAATGAAAAACTGTTTTTT. This translates into CASSFSQPTNEKLFF.

The gene calls are TRBV7-2 and TRBJ2-5, with 8 bases fitting TRBD2. This CDR3 spans 16 amino acids. V was pared by 1 base and J by 2 bases, with 6 bases of the junction left unmatched. CDR1 is SGHTA, CDR2 FQGNSA, per germline. The CDR3 sequence: CASSLEFQRGQETQYF. The CDR3 nucleotides read TGTGCCAGCAGCTTAGAATTCCAGCGGGGGCAAGAGACCCAGTACTTC. Full variable domain (rest looked up from reference TRBV7-2 and TRBJ2-5): GAGVSQSPSNKVTEKGKDVELRCDPISGHTALYWYRQSLGQGLEFLIYFQGNSAPDKSGLPSDRFSAERTGGSVSTLTIQRTQQEDSAVYLCASSLEFQRGQETQYFGPGTRLLVL.